Below are 2 T cell receptor beta chains sequenced from a single sample in a study of T cell repertoires in cytomegalovirus infection. From the reads, TCRdb called clonotypes with MiXCR, one entry per CDR3 protein. The top ten clones hold less than 3.5% of a sample with 150,000 to 200,000 distinct CDR3 sequences, about 21% of them seen once. The sequenced material came from PBMCs. Every receptor here comes from a human donor in good health (CMV status not recorded). Some clones in this sample may be carry-over from other donors' samples.

The chain combines TRBV25-1 with TRBJ2-2, with 10 bases aligning to TRBD2. J lost 2 bases, V lost 4 bases, and 16 bases had no gene match. This CDR3 is 20 amino acids long. Germline V gene lookup returns CDR1 MGHDK and CDR2 SYGVNS. CDR3 DNA sequence: TGTGCCAGCAGTGGACCCGAGCGGCTAGCGGGAGTCATTAACACCGGGGAGCTGTTTTTT. Protein sequence: CASSGPERLAGVINTGELFF.

This clonotype was detected ten times or more. This chain joins TRBV6-5 and TRBJ1-2; D gene uncertain. The CDR3 contains 13 residues. V was pared by 7 bases and J by 3 bases, with 12 bases between. The V gene's germline CDR1 is MNHEY and CDR2 SVGAGI. The CDR3: CASNPGRDYGYTF. The CDR3 DNA sequence: TGTGCCAGCAACCCCGGGAGAGACTATGGCTACACCTTC.